The rows below give T cell receptor beta chains drawn from one sample of a study of blood T cell repertoires in COVID-19. Profiling relied on immunoSEQ multiplex PCR, and the TCRdb table lists in-frame clones only, not all of them. This table has 260,000 or so clones, about 83% appearing once. Sequencing was performed on PBMCs or T cells enriched from blood (not recorded which). The receptors originated from a woman aged 40 to 50 who had been exposed to COVID-19. CDR3s include the opening cysteine and the closing phenylalanine or tryptophan. Each record gives: clone size, V gene, D gene, J gene, CDR3 DNA, CDR3 protein. D genes are given only for firm matches. Only part of the rows carry a size: once, few, many, or a class if the clone is expanded.

NA	TRBV28	NA	TRBJ2-3	TGTGCCAGCAGTCCCCTTACAGGACCTAGCACAGATACGCAGTATTTT	CASSPLTGPSTDTQYF
NA	TRBV6-5	NA	TRBJ2-1	TGTGCCAGCAGTTACACCTCTGGGGGGGGCTACCATGAGCAGTTCTTC	CASSYTSGGGYHEQFF
NA	TRBV7-9	NA	TRBJ2-7	TGTGCCAGCAGCCCCGTGGCATCCTGGCAGTACTTC	CASSPVASWQYF
NA	TRBV6-5	NA	TRBJ1-3	TGTGCCAGCAGTTTCGCCTATGGAAACACCATATATTTT	CASSFAYGNTIYF
NA	TRBV19	TRBD2	TRBJ2-1	TGTGCCAGTACCCGGACTAGCTCCTACAATGAGCAGTTCTTC	CASTRTSSYNEQFF
NA	TRBV19	TRBD1	TRBJ2-2	TGTGCCAGTTGGGTCAGGGGGAATTCCGGGGAGCTGTTTTTT	CASWVRGNSGELFF
NA	TRBV9	NA	TRBJ1-4	TGTGCCAGCAGCGCCGGAACTGGGGGGGAACTGTTTTTT	CASSAGTGGELFF
NA	TRBV7-8	NA	TRBJ2-5	TGTGCCAGCAGGCAATGGACTGTGGGGACCCAGTACTTC	CASRQWTVGTQYF
once	TRBV7-2	NA	TRBJ1-2	TGTGCCAGCAGCTTAGTTACAGGAAATAACTATGGCTACACCTTC	CASSLVTGNNYGYTF
once	TRBV6-6	NA	TRBJ2-7	TGTGCCAGCAGTTATATGGACAACTCCTACGAGCAGTACTTC	CASSYMDNSYEQYF
NA	TRBV11-1	TRBD1	TRBJ1-1	TGTGCCAGCAGCTTAGACCCCCAGGGGGACACTGAAGCTTTCTTT	CASSLDPQGDTEAFF
NA	TRBV6-5	TRBD1	TRBJ2-7	TGTGCCAGCAGTTACTCGAGGACAGGGCTTACCTACGAGCAGTACTTC	CASSYSRTGLTYEQYF
NA	TRBV19	TRBD1	TRBJ1-6	TGTGCCACCTCCGTGGGACAGTATAATTCACCCCTCCACTTT	CATSVGQYNSPLHF
NA	TRBV2	NA	TRBJ1-6	TGTGCCAGCAGTGATTTTACAGCTAATTCACCCCTCCACTTT	CASSDFTANSPLHF